The 29 T cell receptor beta chains given below trace back to one sample, sequenced in a study of T-cell memory formation after mild COVID-19 (dated by TCRdb to 2020 to 2023). The library was prepared using 5' RACE. Instrument on record: Illumina NovaSeq 6000. TCRdb cleaned the public reads at Q25 with fastp, built clones with MiXCR and kept in-frame beta chains. Here each entry gathers all rows of one CDR3 protein and keeps the most common genes and DNA. This sample lists 150,000 or so distinct CDR3 sequences; 11% were detected once. 3% to 4% of the sample belongs to the ten largest clones. Material for sequencing was PBMCs or a T cell subset sorted from them (not recorded which). The origin of the receptors is a man aged 18-30 years who had mild COVID-19 (a few samples of this study predate the infection). The sample titles of this study are shuffled in the database, so cell type and time point are left out; the donor was told from shared clones.

The chain recombines TRBV5-1 with TRBJ1-4; D gene uncertain. CDR1 and CDR2 (germline): SGHRS, YFSETQ. V was clipped by 4 bases and J by 3 bases, with 10 bases between them. The CDR3 spans 14 residues. The CDR3 loop reads CASSPSAANEKLFF. CDR3 sequence (DNA): TGCGCCAGCAGCCCCTCGGCGGCTAATGAAAAACTGTTTTTT. The full variable domain, its missing parts supplied by reference TRBV5-1 and TRBJ1-4, is KAGVTQTPRYLIKTRGQQVTLSCSPISGHRSVSWYQQTPGQGLQFLFEYFSETQRNKGNFPGRFSGRQFSNSRSEMNVSTLELGDSALYLCASSPSAANEKLFFGSGTQLSVL.

The chain uses TRBV27 and TRBJ1-2; maybe TRBD1 (6 bases). Trimming left V 3 bases short and J 5 bases short, with 16 bases between. This CDR3 contains 15 residues. The germline V gene encodes CDR1 MNHEY and CDR2 SMNVEV (reference sequence). In DNA form, the CDR3 reads TGTGCCAGCAGTTTGTCAGGGGCCCAGCTATATGGCTACACCTTC. Amino acid sequence: CASSLSGAQLYGYTF.

V usage is TRBV28 and J usage is TRBJ2-5; TRBD2 agrees at 7 bases. Germline V gene sequence: CDR1 MDHEN, CDR2 SYDVKM. This CDR3 spans 14 amino acids. V was clipped by 5 bases and J by 2 bases; unmatched bases: 5. CDR3 residues: CASSPIGGQETQYF. The CDR3 bases are TGTGCCAGCAGTCCCATCGGGGGGCAAGAGACCCAGTACTTC.

The chain links TRBV7-2 to TRBJ2-1; 11 positions agree with TRBD2. The CDR3 is made up of 17 amino acids. V shed 5 bases, J shed 10 bases, and the junction held 16 bases outside the gene matches. CDR1 and CDR2 from the germline V gene are SGHTA and FQGNSA. CDR3 amino acids: CASSPWATSGGMREQFF. The CDR3 nucleotides are TGTGCCAGCAGCCCCTGGGCCACTAGCGGGGGTATGCGGGAGCAGTTCTTC.

The chain recombines TRBV9 with TRBJ1-2; possibly TRBD1 for D (5 bases). Germline V gives CDR1 SGDLS, CDR2 YYNGEE. There are 16 residues in the CDR3. The V end was cut by 4 bases, the J end by 4 bases, with 20 bases between. The CDR3 sequence: CASSTSSSGVPYGYTF. The CDR3 DNA reads TGTGCCAGCAGCACATCAAGTTCGGGGGTTCCCTATGGCTACACCTTC. Full variable domain (missing parts from reference TRBV9 and TRBJ1-2): DSGVTQTPKHLITATGQRVTLRCSPRSGDLSVYWYQQSLDQGLQFLIQYYNGEERAKGNILERFSAQQFPDLHSELNLSSLELGDSALYFCASSTSSSGVPYGYTFGSGTRLTVV.

This clonotype showed up many times. The rearrangement uses TRBV4-1 and TRBJ1-1; D is unresolved. The CDR3 is 15 residues long. CDR1 is MGHRA, CDR2 YSYEKL, per germline. Trimming left V 1 base short and J 3 bases short, with 12 bases between. The CDR3: CASSQVGGSYTEAFF. As DNA, the CDR3 is TGCGCCAGCAGCCAAGTGGGAGGGTCTTACACTGAAGCTTTCTTT.

This clonotype was seen repeatedly, ten times or more. This chain links TRBV6-6 with TRBJ2-7; D not certain. Trimming stripped 0 bases from V and 7 bases from J, with 4 bases between. The CDR3 length is 11 residues. The germline gives CDR1 MNHNY, CDR2 SVGAGI (reference sequence). The chain's CDR3 is CASSYSNEQYV. Written as DNA, the CDR3 is TGTGCCAGCAGTTACTCGAATGAGCAGTACGTC.

This clonotype was seen a handful of times. The chain has TRBV12-3 or TRBV12-4 and TRBJ2-5; 8 positions match TRBD1. CDR3 length: 14 residues. Trimming removed 4 bases from V and 4 bases from J; junction bases left unmatched: 5. CDR3 sequence: CASSYQGAGETQYF. CDR3 DNA sequence: TGTGCCAGCAGTTATCAGGGGGCAGGAGAGACCCAGTACTTC.

The genes are TRBV9 and TRBJ2-3; D is undetermined. Germline V gene data show CDR1 as SGDLS and CDR2 as YYNGEE. This CDR3 has 13 amino acids. The V and J ends lost 2 bases and 0 bases respectively, with 4 bases between them. The CDR3: CASSVISTDTQYF. CDR3 DNA sequence: TGTGCCAGCAGCGTCATTAGCACAGATACGCAGTATTTT.

This clonotype has more than one count but fewer than ten. The genes are TRBV20-1 and TRBJ1-6; no clear D gene. Germline CDR1 and CDR2: DFQATT and SNEGSKA (reference sequence). Trimming pared 3 bases from V and 7 bases from J, leaving 13 bases between. The CDR3 has 14 residues. CDR3 coding DNA: TGCAGTGCTAGGGCCGGGAGTCGAAATTCACCCCTCCACTTT. It codes for CSARAGSRNSPLHF.

The gene calls are TRBV5-1 and TRBJ2-3; 11 bases line up with TRBD2. V lost 4 bases to trimming and J lost 2 bases; unmatched junction nucleotides: 6. CDR1 and CDR2 (germline): SGHRS, YFSETQ. This CDR3 has 16 residues. CDR3 amino acids: CASSGGTSGFTDTQYF. The CDR3 region has the DNA TGCGCCAGCAGCGGAGGGACTAGCGGATTCACAGATACGCAGTATTTT.

This chain uses TRBV12-3 or TRBV12-4 with TRBJ1-1, with D perhaps matching TRBD1 (5 bases). V was trimmed by 7 bases and J by 0 bases, leaving 12 bases between them. The length of the CDR3 is 14 residues. CDR3 DNA sequence: TGTGCCAGCAACCACAGGAGAATGAACACTGAAGCTTTCTTT. Translating gives CASNHRRMNTEAFF.

This clonotype was seen repeatedly, ten times or more. This sequence joins TRBV5-5 and TRBJ2-7, with TRBD2 matching 11 bases. The trim removed 4 bases at V and 7 bases at J, leaving 7 bases unmatched. This CDR3 is built from 14 residues. The germline V gene has CDR1 SGHKS and CDR2 YYEKEE (reference sequence). The CDR3 loop reads CASSTYSGGEEQYV. The DNA for the CDR3 is TGTGCCAGCAGCACATATAGCGGGGGGGAAGAGCAGTACGTC.

The chain couples TRBV2 to TRBJ2-1; D is undetermined. V lost 6 bases and J 3 bases, leaving 21 bases between the germline ends. The CDR3 is 17 amino acids. CDR1 and CDR2 from the germline V gene are SNHLY and FYNNEI. CDR3 sequence: CASSTPGRVRFYNEQFF. The CDR3 DNA reads as TGTGCCAGCAGCACACCTGGACGCGTCCGATTCTACAATGAGCAGTTCTTC. The full variable domain, completed using reference TRBV2 and TRBJ2-1, is EPEVTQTPSHQVTQMGQEVILRCVPISNHLYFYWYRQILGQKVEFLVSFYNNEISEKSEIFDDQFSVERPDGSNFTLKIRSTKLEDSAMYFCASSTPGRVRFYNEQFFGPGTRLTVL.

The V gene is TRBV28, the J gene TRBJ1-2; D gene ambiguous. Germline loops: CDR1 MDHEN, CDR2 SYDVKM. Deletions cut 5 bases from V and 11 bases from J, with 12 bases between. The CDR3 has 11 amino acids. This CDR3 is CASSAQDVYTF. For the CDR3, the DNA is TGTGCCAGCAGTGCGCAGGATGTTTACACCTTC.

V gene TRBV23-1 combines with J gene TRBJ2-3; D might be TRBD1 (6 bases). TRBV23-1 is noted as an ORF with a role that remains uncertain. V dropped 8 bases and J dropped 4 bases, with 16 bases sitting between them. The CDR3 covers 14 residues. In nucleotides, the CDR3 is TGCGCCAGCGGGGTCGGCAGGGGATCAGATACGCAGTATTTT. Translated, it gives CASGVGRGSDTQYF.

The chain is built from TRBV28 and TRBJ1-1; D perhaps matches TRBD1 (6 bases). There are 13 residues in the CDR3. From germline, CDR1 is MDHEN and CDR2 SYDVKM. V was clipped by 10 bases and J by 3 bases, with 15 bases between them. CDR3 nucleotides: TGTGCCACCGCACAGGGCCGGCACACTGAAGCTTTCTTT. Translation gives CATAQGRHTEAFF. Drawing the rest from reference TRBV28 and TRBJ1-1, the complete variable domain is DVKVTQSSRYLVKRTGEKVFLECVQDMDHENMFWYRQDPGLGLRLIYFSYDVKMKEKGDIPEGYSVSREKKERFSLILESASTNQTSMYLCATAQGRHTEAFFGQGTRLTVV.

This clonotype was seen ten or more times. V gene TRBV6-5 combines with J gene TRBJ2-3; D gene uncertain. CDR3 length: 14 amino acids. Germline lookup yields CDR1 MNHEY and CDR2 SVGAGI. V was cut by 0 bases and J by 0 bases, with 4 bases left in between. The CDR3 loop is CASSYSASTDTQYF. The CDR3 DNA follows: TGTGCCAGCAGTTACTCGGCTAGCACAGATACGCAGTATTTT.

This clonotype was counted between two and nine times. The chain recombines TRBV12-3 or TRBV12-4 with TRBJ2-5; the D is unclear. This CDR3 has 14 residues. The ends were cut back, 2 bases at V and 1 base at J, with 8 bases in the middle. The CDR3 DNA sequence: TGTGCCAGCAGTTTAAGGCAGCCCCAAGAGACCCAGTACTTC. Encoded protein: CASSLRQPQETQYF.

Only a few counts were recorded for this clonotype. The DNA for the CDR3 is TGTGCCAGCAGCTTATTCGTAGAGAATCAGCCCCAGCATTTT. This encodes CASSLFVENQPQHF. The gene calls are TRBV5-6 and TRBJ1-5; D is unresolved. V lost 2 bases and J 4 bases, leaving 10 bases between the germline ends. CDR1 and CDR2 (germline): SGHDT, YYEEEE. CDR3 length equals 14 residues. Complete variable domain (other parts from reference TRBV5-6 and TRBJ1-5): DAGVTQSPTHLIKTRGQQVTLRCSPKSGHDTVSWYQQALGQGPQFIFQYYEEEERQRGNFPDRFSGHQFPNYSSELNVNALLLGDSALYLCASSLFVENQPQHFGDGTRLSIL.

This clonotype was detected many times. This chain joins TRBV2 and TRBJ2-7; 8 nucleotides match TRBD1. The CDR3 has 14 amino acids. Germline V gene data show CDR1 as SNHLY and CDR2 as FYNNEI. Trimming removed 2 bases from V and 2 bases from J; junction bases left unmatched: 2. The CDR3 nucleotides are TGTGCCAGCAGTGAACAGGGGGCGACCTACGAGCAGTACGTC. This encodes CASSEQGATYEQYV.

This clonotype was counted ten times or more. The chain joins TRBV5-1 to TRBJ2-2; D uncertain. V was pared by 4 bases and J by 1 base, with 14 bases between. The CDR3 runs 16 residues. Per germline, CDR1 SGHRS and CDR2 YFSETQ. CDR3 DNA sequence: TGCGCCAGCAGCCGGTCTGTCCAATTGAACACCGGGGAGCTGTTTTTT. It codes for CASSRSVQLNTGELFF.

This chain connects TRBV5-1 to TRBJ2-3, with D perhaps TRBD2 (6 bases). Per the germline V gene, CDR1 is SGHRS and CDR2 is YFSETQ. V lost 5 bases and J lost 0, with 16 bases in between. This CDR3 has 16 residues. DNA of the CDR3: TGCGCCAGCAGTTTAAACTCAGGGACTAGCACAGATACGCAGTATTTT. This codes for CASSLNSGTSTDTQYF.

This clonotype was detected only a few times. V usage is TRBV7-2 and J usage is TRBJ2-2; D tentatively reads TRBD1 or TRBD2 (5 bases each). CDR1 and CDR2 from the germline V gene are SGHTA and FQGNSA. V was cut by 5 bases and J by 4 bases, with 17 bases left in between. This CDR3 comprises 16 residues. DNA for the CDR3: TGTGCCAGCAGCCCTCGGTGGGGGTCGGGCACCGGGGAGCTGTTTTTT. This codes for CASSPRWGSGTGELFF.

This rearrangement joins TRBV7-6 to TRBJ2-3, with no clear D. The CDR3 sequence is 13 residues long. The germline V and J ends were trimmed by 6 bases and 0 bases, with 7 bases remaining between them. From germline, CDR1 is SGHVS and CDR2 FNYEAQ. The CDR3 spells CASSPTSTDTQYF. CDR3 DNA: TGTGCCAGCAGTCCCACTAGCACAGATACGCAGTATTTT.

This clonotype was seen a handful of times. The rearrangement uses TRBV2 and TRBJ2-7, with 9 nucleotides matching TRBD2. Germline V CDR1 and CDR2: SNHLY, FYNNEI. CDR3 length equals 13 residues. The V and J ends lost 9 bases and 4 bases, in that order; junction bases with no gene match: 7. For the CDR3, the DNA is TGTGCCAGAAAAGCGGGGGGTAGGTACGAGCAGTACTTC. This gives the protein CARKAGGRYEQYF. The entire variable domain, with the rest obtained from reference TRBV2 and TRBJ2-7, is as follows: EPEVTQTPSHQVTQMGQEVILRCVPISNHLYFYWYRQILGQKVEFLVSFYNNEISEKSEIFDDQFSVERPDGSNFTLKIRSTKLEDSAMYFCARKAGGRYEQYFGPGTRLTVT.

The chain couples TRBV12-3 or TRBV12-4 to TRBJ2-7; 10 nucleotides line up with TRBD1. The CDR3 has 16 residues. After removal of 1 base from V and 1 base from J, the junction contained 4 bases not matched to a gene. CDR3 sequence reads: CASSLGGTGESYEQYV. The CDR3 DNA reads TGTGCCAGCAGTTTAGGCGGGACAGGGGAGTCCTACGAGCAGTACGTC.

The chain has TRBV6-1 and TRBJ1-5, with a possible D match to TRBD1 (5 bases). CDR3 length: 17 amino acids. V was trimmed by 6 bases and J by 1 base, leaving 19 bases between them. The germline V gene has CDR1 MNHNS and CDR2 SASEGT. Here the CDR3 reads CASRPYSVGGSNQPQHF. In nucleotides, the CDR3 is TGTGCCAGCAGACCCTACAGTGTGGGGGGAAGCAATCAGCCCCAGCATTTT.

This sequence joins TRBV18 and TRBJ1-1, with D possibly matching TRBD1 (5 bases). CDR1 is KGHSH, CDR2 LQKENI, per germline. The V gene lost 1 base and the J gene lost 1 base, with 7 bases spanning the gap. This CDR3 is 14 amino acids long. The CDR3: CASSPQGPNTEAFF. The CDR3 DNA reads TGTGCCAGCTCACCACAGGGGCCGAACACTGAAGCTTTCTTT.